These T cell receptor beta chains were read from a single sample in a study of blood T cell repertoires in COVID-19. Assay: immunoSEQ multiplex PCR; the TCRdb copy retains only in-frame clones and omits some. The sample carries fewer than 90,000 clones, about nine tenths recorded once. The material sequenced was peripheral blood. The receptors shown here come from a male donor with acute or convalescent COVID-19. CDR3s include the opening cysteine and the closing phenylalanine or tryptophan. A D gene is named only where the DNA matches it firmly. Some rows mark clone size as missing; the rest say once, few, many or name a class of expanded clone.

TRBV5-6	NA	TRBJ1-5	TRBD1	TGTGCCAGCAGCTATACAGGGGATCAGCCCCAGCATTTT	CASSYTGDQPQHF
TRBV11-3	NA	TRBJ2-3	TRBD2	TGTGCCAGCAGCTTACGGGGAGGGGCTGATACGCAGTATTTT	CASSLRGGADTQYF
TRBV6-5	NA	TRBJ1-1	NA	TGTGCCAGCAAAGGCGGGGTGGGGAACACTGAAGCTTTCTTT	CASKGGVGNTEAFF
TRBV7-9	NA	TRBJ2-5	TRBD1	TGTGCCAGCAGCTTAGATGGGCGGACAGGCCGCAGGCGAGAGACCCAGTACTTC	CASSLDGRTGRRRETQYF
TRBV2	NA	TRBJ1-4	NA	TGTGCCAGCAGTGAAGGGGGGGATAATGAAAAACTGTTTTTT	CASSEGGDNEKLFF
TRBV2	NA	TRBJ2-7	TRBD1	TGTGCCAACGGACGGGACAGCCTAAACTACGAGCAGTACTTC	CANGRDSLNYEQYF
TRBV5-1	once	TRBJ1-1	TRBD1	TGCGCCAGCAGCTTAAGGACAGGGGGTGAAGCTTTCTTT	CASSLRTGGEAFF
TRBV20-1	NA	TRBJ1-2	NA	TGCAGTGCTAGTTTTAGAAACCGGGGGGGCTACACCTTC	CSASFRNRGGYTF
TRBV30	NA	TRBJ1-4	TRBD1	TGTGCCTCCTCTGTGGGACAGGGGGATAGGCTGTTTTTT	CASSVGQGDRLFF
TRBV2	NA	TRBJ1-1	TRBD1	TGTGCCAGCAGCCTGAGGGGACAGCAAAACACTGAAGCTTTCTTT	CASSLRGQQNTEAFF
TRBV7-2	NA	TRBJ1-2	NA	TGTGCCAGCACCGCAGCCAGGGGCCCCAACTATGGCTACACCTTC	CASTAARGPNYGYTF
TRBV3-1/TRBV3-2	NA	TRBJ2-7	TRBD1	TGTGCCAGCAGCCCCGCGGACAGGGGAACCTACGAGCAGTACTTC	CASSPADRGTYEQYF
TRBV19	NA	TRBJ1-2	TRBD1	TGTGCCAGTAGTATGAATACAGGGGCTGACTATGGCTACACCTTC	CASSMNTGADYGYTF
TRBV19	NA	TRBJ1-1	NA	TGTGCCAGTAGTATTACAGGGAATCAGAACACTGAAGCTTTCTTT	CASSITGNQNTEAFF
TRBV27	NA	TRBJ1-6	TRBD1	TGTGCCAGCAGTTTTTCAACCGGGACAGGGACCTCACCCCTCCACTTT	CASSFSTGTGTSPLHF
TRBV6-5	NA	TRBJ2-7	TRBD2	TGTGCCAGCAGTTCCACCAGGGAGGGCTACGAGCAGTACTTC	CASSSTREGYEQYF
TRBV6-5	NA	TRBJ1-1	TRBD1	TGTGCCAGCAGTACGGACAGGGGGATCACTGAAGCTTTCTTT	CASSTDRGITEAFF
TRBV11-2	few	TRBJ2-3	NA	TGTGCCAGCAGCCATGGTTTAGCATCGGAACGTAGCACAGATACGCAGTATTTT	CASSHGLASERSTDTQYF
TRBV19	NA	TRBJ1-4	TRBD1	TGTGCCAGTAGTGCCCCAGGGACAGGGGGTGAAAAACTGTTTTTT	CASSAPGTGGEKLFF
TRBV12-3/TRBV12-4	NA	TRBJ2-3	NA	TGTGCCAGCAGTTTAGGGGGCTGGGATACGCAGTATTTT	CASSLGGWDTQYF
TRBV5-1	NA	TRBJ1-1	TRBD1	TGCGCCAGCAGCTTTGGGGCGGGGATGGACAGGATGAACACTGAAGCTTTCTTT	CASSFGAGMDRMNTEAFF
TRBV6-1	NA	TRBJ2-1	NA	TGTGCCAGCAGTGAACTTTGGCAAAGTTCCTACAATGAGCAGTTCTTC	CASSELWQSSYNEQFF
TRBV6-6	once	TRBJ2-5	TRBD2	TGTGCCAGCAGTTCCCCCGTTGGGCGGGGGAAAGAGACCCAGTACTTC	CASSSPVGRGKETQYF
TRBV5-4	NA	TRBJ1-1	NA	TGTGCCAGCAGCTTACAGGGGAACACTGAAGCTTTCTTT	CASSLQGNTEAFF
TRBV5-1	once	TRBJ2-5	NA	TGCGCCAGCAGTGACCCGAGGTTCCAAGAGACCCAGTACTTC	CASSDPRFQETQYF
TRBV4-2	NA	TRBJ1-5	NA	TGTGCCAGCAGCCAAGATGGACAGCATAGCAATCAGCCCCAGCATTTT	CASSQDGQHSNQPQHF
TRBV5-1	NA	TRBJ2-1	TRBD1	TGCGCCAGCAGCTTGGCCGGGACAGGCAGGGGCAATGAGCAGTTCTTC	CASSLAGTGRGNEQFF
TRBV28	NA	TRBJ1-6	TRBD1	TGTGCCAGCAGTTTTGTCGGGGCACGGGACAGGGGGTATTCACCCCTCCACTTT	CASSFVGARDRGYSPLHF
TRBV5-5	NA	TRBJ2-5	NA	TGTGCCAGCAGCTTGGCTGCCCAGGGGCCTTATTCTGAAGAGACCCAGTACTTC	CASSLAAQGPYSEETQYF
TRBV30	once	TRBJ1-3	NA	TGTGCCTGGAGTGGGCCAGATGGAAACACCATATATTTT	CAWSGPDGNTIYF
TRBV3-1/TRBV3-2	NA	TRBJ2-1	NA	TGTGCCAGCAGCCAAGATCTCAGGCTAGCCAATGAGCAGTTCTTC	CASSQDLRLANEQFF
TRBV19	NA	TRBJ1-5	TRBD1	TGTGCCAGTAACAAAGACAGGGGGCTAAGCAATCAGCCCCAGCATTTT	CASNKDRGLSNQPQHF
TRBV6-2/TRBV6-3	NA	TRBJ2-5	NA	TGTGCCAGCAGTTCGACAGGTCCCGAAGTTAGGACCCAGTACTTC	CASSSTGPEVRTQYF
TRBV5-1	NA	TRBJ1-1	NA	TGCGCCAGCAGCTTATTGCCCGGGGGCGGGGGCACTGAAGCTTTCTTT	CASSLLPGGGGTEAFF
TRBV7-3	NA	TRBJ1-1	TRBD1	TGTGCCAGCAGCGCGACAGGGGGCCTCAGTGAAGCTTTCTTT	CASSATGGLSEAFF
TRBV30	NA	TRBJ1-6	NA	TGTGCCTGGAGCCCACAATCCTATAATTCACCCCTCCACTTT	CAWSPQSYNSPLHF
TRBV9	NA	TRBJ1-2	TRBD1	TGTGCCAGCAGCGCATCGACAGGGATCTATGGCTACACCTTC	CASSASTGIYGYTF
TRBV11-1	large	TRBJ1-1	NA	TGTGCCAGCAGGCCGGGACACCAGAACACTGAAGCTTTCTTT	CASRPGHQNTEAFF
TRBV3-1/TRBV3-2	NA	TRBJ2-1	NA	TGTGCCAGCAGCCAAGATCTTGCGGACAATGAGCAGTTCTTC	CASSQDLADNEQFF
TRBV19	NA	TRBJ2-1	NA	TGTGCCAGTAGTATAGACCGACGGACAGCGGCAACCTACAATGAGCAGTTCTTC	CASSIDRRTAATYNEQFF
TRBV28	NA	TRBJ1-1	TRBD1	TGTGCCAGCCTCATACCGGGACAGGGGGCAAAAACTGAAGCTTTCTTT	CASLIPGQGAKTEAFF